These 9 T cell receptor beta chains share one sample of origin, sequenced in a study of T cells in Graves' hyperthyroidism and ophthalmopathy. RNA transcripts provided the source from which TCR beta CDR3 regions were amplified. The primer set for the first-round RT-PCR of the TCR CDR3 was HTBI. TCRdb re-derived calls from the multiplex PCR reads in MiXCR, one entry per CDR3 protein. The profile covers fewer than 700,000 distinct CDR3 sequences, with 17% appearing a single time and approximately 15% taken by the ten largest. Material: blood. The source of these receptors is a young woman with Graves' ophthalmopathy.

About this clonotype: This may stem from a read error, because a much larger clone lies one nucleotide away. This rearrangement joins TRBV20-1 to TRBJ1-1; D gene ambiguous. Germline assignment: CDR1 DFQATT and CDR2 SNEGSKA (reference sequence). This CDR3 comprises 12 residues. Written as DNA, the CDR3 is TGCGGTGCTAGCGGCGCGAACACTGAAGCTTTCTTT. Translated: CGASGANTEAFF.

This clonotype came up many times. The chain links TRBV20-1 to TRBJ2-7, with 7 positions matching TRBD1. Trimming took 1 base from V and 3 from J; bases not matched to a gene: 6. CDR1 and CDR2 from the germline V gene are DFQATT and SNEGSKA (reference sequence). The CDR3 totals 14 residues. CDR3 loop: CSARGTGSFYEQYF. Written as DNA, the CDR3 is TGCAGTGCTAGAGGGACAGGTTCATTCTACGAGCAGTACTTC.

The chain is built from TRBV4-1 and TRBJ2-1; D may be TRBD1 or TRBD2 (5 bases each). V was cut by 4 bases and J by 8 bases, with 9 bases left in between. CDR1 is MGHRA, CDR2 YSYEKL, per germline. The CDR3 runs to 12 residues. The CDR3 coding sequence is TGCGCCAGCAGCCTAAGGGACCATGAGCAGTTCTTC. Translation: CASSLRDHEQFF.

This clonotype was detected ten times or more. The rearrangement joins TRBV11-2 to TRBJ2-5; TRBD1 matches at 9 bases. The length of the CDR3 is 15 residues. Losses at the gene ends were 5 bases for V and 4 bases for J; bases not matched to a gene: 8. Germline loops: CDR1 SGHAT, CDR2 FQNNGV. The chain's CDR3 is CASSLQGARGETQYF. The CDR3 DNA follows: TGTGCCAGCAGCCTACAGGGGGCCAGGGGAGAGACCCAGTACTTC.

This clonotype was seen many times. The CDR3 region has the DNA TGTGCCAGCAGCGGCAACCAGGGACAGGATGGGGGCTACACCTTC. It yields the protein CASSGNQGQDGGYTF. The gene calls are TRBV11-1 and TRBJ1-2; TRBD1 matches 8 bases. CDR3 length: 15 residues. Germline CDR1 reads SGHAT; CDR2 reads FQDESV (reference sequence). V shed 5 bases and J 8 bases; nucleotides not matched to a gene: 13.

This chain links TRBV5-1 with TRBJ1-3; D possibly corresponds to TRBD1 (6 bases). The V gene lost 3 bases and the J gene lost 4 bases, with 14 bases spanning the gap. Germline assignment: CDR1 SGHRS and CDR2 YFSETQ. This CDR3 is built from 15 residues. The CDR3 region is CASSSEGQGGNTIYF. CDR3 DNA sequence: TGCGCCAGCAGCTCCGAGGGACAAGGGGGAAACACCATATATTTT.

This clonotype was detected a few times. The chain links TRBV10-3 to TRBJ2-1; D is unclear. With 1 base removed from V and 4 bases from J, the gap between germline ends came to 14 bases. Germline values: CDR1 ENHRY, CDR2 SYGVKD. This CDR3 comprises 16 residues. The CDR3 bases are TGTGCCATCAGTGAGTATCGACGGAAAATTTACAATGAGCAGTTCTTC. The encoded protein is CAISEYRRKIYNEQFF.

The table lists this clonotype with many counts. The V call is TRBV12-3 or TRBV12-4, the J call TRBJ2-7; D is possibly TRBD1 or TRBD2 (5 bases each). V lost 4 bases to trimming and J lost 3 bases, with 10 bases between them. This CDR3 region has 13 residues. CDR3 protein: CASSWGTHYEQYF. For the CDR3, the DNA is TGTGCCAGCAGTTGGGGGACCCACTACGAGCAGTACTTC.

This sequence joins TRBV20-1 and TRBJ1-3, with D possibly matching TRBD1 (5 bases). V lost 7 bases and J 7 bases, leaving 11 bases between the germline ends. CDR1 is DFQATT and CDR2 is SNEGSKA in the germline V gene (reference sequence). There are 11 residues in the CDR3. Written as DNA, the CDR3 is TGCAGTGTTCTCTGGGGGAACACCATATATTTT. It specifies CSVLWGNTIYF.